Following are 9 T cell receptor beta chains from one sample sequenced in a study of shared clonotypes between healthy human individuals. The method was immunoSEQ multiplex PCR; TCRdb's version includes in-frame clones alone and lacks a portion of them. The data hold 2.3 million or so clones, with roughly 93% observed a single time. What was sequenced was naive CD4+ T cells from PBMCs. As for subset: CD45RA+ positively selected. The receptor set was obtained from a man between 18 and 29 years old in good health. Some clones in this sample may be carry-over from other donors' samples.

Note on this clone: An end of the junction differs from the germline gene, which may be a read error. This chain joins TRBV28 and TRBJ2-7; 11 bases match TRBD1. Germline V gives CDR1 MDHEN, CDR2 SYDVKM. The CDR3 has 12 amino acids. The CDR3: CASIPSGGQGVF. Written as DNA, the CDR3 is TGTGCCAGCATTCCCTCGGGGGGACAGGGGGTGTTC.

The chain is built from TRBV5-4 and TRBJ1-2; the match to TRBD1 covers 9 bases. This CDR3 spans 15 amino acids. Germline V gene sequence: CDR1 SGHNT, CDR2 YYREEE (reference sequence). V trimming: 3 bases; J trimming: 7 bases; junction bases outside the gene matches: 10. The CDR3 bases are TGTGCCAGCAGCTCTTTGGGACAGGGAATACGTGGCTACACCTTC. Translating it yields CASSSLGQGIRGYTF.

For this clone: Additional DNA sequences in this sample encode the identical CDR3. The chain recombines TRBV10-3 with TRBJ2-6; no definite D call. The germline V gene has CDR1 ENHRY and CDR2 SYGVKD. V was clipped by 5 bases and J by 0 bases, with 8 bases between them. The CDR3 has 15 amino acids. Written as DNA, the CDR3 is TGTGCCATCAGTAATCGGAGCTCTGGGGCCAACGTCCTGACTTTC. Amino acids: CAISNRSSGANVLTF.

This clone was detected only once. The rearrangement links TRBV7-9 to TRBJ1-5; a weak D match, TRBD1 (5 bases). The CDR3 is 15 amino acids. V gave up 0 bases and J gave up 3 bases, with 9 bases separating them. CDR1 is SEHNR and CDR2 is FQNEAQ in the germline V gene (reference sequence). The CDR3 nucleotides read TGTGCCAGCAGCTTAGCGGAAGGGGTCAATCAGCCCCAGCATTTT. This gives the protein CASSLAEGVNQPQHF.

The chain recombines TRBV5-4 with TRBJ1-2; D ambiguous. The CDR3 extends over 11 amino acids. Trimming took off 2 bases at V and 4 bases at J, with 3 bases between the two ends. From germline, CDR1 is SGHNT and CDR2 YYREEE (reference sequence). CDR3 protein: CASSFGYGYTF. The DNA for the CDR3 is TGTGCCAGCAGCTTCGGCTATGGCTACACCTTC. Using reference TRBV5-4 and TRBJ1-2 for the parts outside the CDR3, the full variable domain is ETGVTQSPTHLIKTRGQQVTLRCSSQSGHNTVSWYQQALGQGPQFIFQYYREEENGRGNFPPRFSGLQFPNYSSELNVNALELDDSALYLCASSFGYGYTFGSGTRLTVV.

CDR3 in amino acids: CASSLIAGFTDTQYF. CDR3 sequence (DNA): TGTGCCAGCAGCTTGATCGCGGGATTCACAGATACGCAGTATTTT. The chain carries TRBV5-4 and TRBJ2-3, with D possibly TRBD2 on 6 matching bases. Germline V gene sequence: CDR1 SGHNT, CDR2 YYREEE (reference sequence). This CDR3 comprises 15 residues. The V and J ends lost 1 base and 2 bases respectively, with 11 bases between them.

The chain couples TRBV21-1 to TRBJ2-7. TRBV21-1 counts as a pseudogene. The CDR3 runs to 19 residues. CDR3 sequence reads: CASSIRDAKNSNLPYEQYF. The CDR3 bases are TGTGCCAGCAGCATCCGGGACGCAAAAAACTCGAACCTCCCCTACGAGCAGTACTTC.

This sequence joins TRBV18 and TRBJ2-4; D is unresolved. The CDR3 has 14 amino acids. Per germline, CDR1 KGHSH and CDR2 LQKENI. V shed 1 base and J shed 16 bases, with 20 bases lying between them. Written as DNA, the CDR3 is TGTGCCAGCTCACCACAAGCCGCCCAGGTACTTCTATACTTC. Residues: CASSPQAAQVLLYF.

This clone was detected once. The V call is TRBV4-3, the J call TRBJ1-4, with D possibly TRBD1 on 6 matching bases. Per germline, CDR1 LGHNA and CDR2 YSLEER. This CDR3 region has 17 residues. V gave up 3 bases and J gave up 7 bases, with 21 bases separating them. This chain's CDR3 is CASSHGGSGGGGEKLFF. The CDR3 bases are TGCGCCAGCAGCCATGGAGGCTCGGGAGGGGGTGGTGAAAAACTGTTTTTT.